The clone carrying this TCR beta chain has only a few counts. Its antigen is currently unknown. The data were obtained in a study of beta chain features in type 1 diabetes. Broader study findings: The similarity of naive, central memory and Treg TCRB repertoires appeared greater among patients than among healthy donors. Reduced insertions and increased deletions marked VDJ junctions in type 1 diabetes patients.

The whole isolated RNA underwent reverse transcription, so sequencing captured expressed TCRB transcripts. Reads from naive, central memory and regulatory T cell samples averaged around 3.6 million. Data came from immunoSEQ multiplex PCR; TCRdb stores just in-frame clones and leaves some out. The sample has more than 300,000 clones; approximately 12% are singletons. Purity of each sorted population was above 95%. Sequencing was performed on naive CD4+ T cells from blood. This clonotype originated in a man younger than 35 in good health.

CDR3 in amino acids: CATGRQGLREQYF. The CDR3 DNA sequence: TGTGCCACAGGGCGGCAGGGGTTGCGTGAGCAGTACTTC. The J gene is TRBJ2-7, the V gene TRBV2, with a possible D match to TRBD1 (6 bases). Germline CDR1 and CDR2: SNHLY and FYNNEI. The length of the CDR3 is 13 residues. Trimming shortened V by 10 bases and J by 7 bases, and 20 bases separated the two germline ends.